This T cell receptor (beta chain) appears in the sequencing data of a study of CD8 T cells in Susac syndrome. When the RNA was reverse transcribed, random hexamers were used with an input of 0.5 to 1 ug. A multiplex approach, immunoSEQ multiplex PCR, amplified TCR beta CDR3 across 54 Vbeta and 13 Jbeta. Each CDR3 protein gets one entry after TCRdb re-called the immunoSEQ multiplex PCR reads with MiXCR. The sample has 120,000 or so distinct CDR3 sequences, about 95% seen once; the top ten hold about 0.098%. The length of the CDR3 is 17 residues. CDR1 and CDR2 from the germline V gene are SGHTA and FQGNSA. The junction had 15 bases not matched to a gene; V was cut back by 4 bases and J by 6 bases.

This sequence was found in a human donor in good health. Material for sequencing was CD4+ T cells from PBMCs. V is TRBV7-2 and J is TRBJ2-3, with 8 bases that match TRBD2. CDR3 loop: CASSSSGVAGMSDTQYF. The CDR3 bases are TGTGCCAGCAGCTCCTCGGGAGTAGCGGGAATGTCTGATACGCAGTATTTT.